This T cell receptor (beta chain) appears in the sequencing data of a study of CXCR3-negative and CXCR3-positive naive CD8 T cells. Overall study results and limits: Unlike memory cells, which differed, naive CXCR3-negative and CXCR3-positive cells had similar TRBV-TRBJ usage. CXCR3-positive naive cells carried more hydrophobic TRB CDR3s than CXCR3-negative naive cells did.

Comment on this clonotype: The antigen remains undetermined.

Germline loops: CDR1 DFQATT, CDR2 SNEGSKA (reference sequence). The CDR3 consists of 14 residues. 5' RACE that incorporated UMI labels was used to prepare the TRB cDNA libraries. Reanalyzing the 5' RACE reads, TCRdb keeps one entry per CDR3 protein, without DNA. Its clone listing holds roughly 61,000 distinct CDR3 sequences. The source is a human donor in good health. Some clones in this sample may be carry-over from other donors' samples. This rearrangement joins TRBV20-1 to TRBJ2-7; TCRdb's assignment of TRBD2 cannot be checked, as there is no DNA. The sequencing input was naive CXCR3+ CD8+ T cells from blood. Subset of the sample: CD45RO-CCR7+CD27+CD95- naive CD8+ T cells expressing CXCR3 (TNR3+). The CDR3 sequence is CSARSGGVDYEQYF.